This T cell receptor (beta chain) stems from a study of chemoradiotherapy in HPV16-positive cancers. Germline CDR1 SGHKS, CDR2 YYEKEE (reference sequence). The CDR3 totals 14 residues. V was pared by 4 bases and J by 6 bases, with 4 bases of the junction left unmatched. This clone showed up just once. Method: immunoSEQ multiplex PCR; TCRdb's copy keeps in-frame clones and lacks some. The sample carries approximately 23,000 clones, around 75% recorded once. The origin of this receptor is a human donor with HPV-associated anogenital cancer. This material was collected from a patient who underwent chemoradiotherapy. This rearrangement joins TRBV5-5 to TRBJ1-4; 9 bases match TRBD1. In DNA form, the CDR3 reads TGTGCCAGCAGCCCGGGACAGGGAGATGAAAAACTGTTTTTT. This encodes CASSPGQGDEKLFF.